This TCR beta chain was sequenced in a study of regulatory T cells in long-lasting Graves disease. To make TCR beta libraries, researchers used iRepertoire HTBI primers and Arm-PCR of CDR3 regions. Each CDR3 protein is one row after TCRdb ran MiXCR on the multiplex PCR reads. The repertoire has around 420,000 distinct CDR3 sequences, about 15% of them found once; the top ten carry around 7.6%. Specified time point: newly diagnosed GD, antithyroid drugs for less than 3 months. TCR sequences were obtained from RNA taken from PBMCs. The germline V gene encodes CDR1 SGHRS and CDR2 YFSETQ. This CDR3 has 15 residues. To note about this clonotype: At one of its ends the junction is not consistent with the germline gene, which may arise from a read error.

These records were also assigned to another study, of T cells in Graves' hyperthyroidism and ophthalmopathy.

The sequencing used peripheral blood mononuclear cells (PBMCs), collected at new diagnosis, from a patient treated with antithyroid drugs. The J gene is TRBJ2-4, the V gene TRBV5-1; D remains unclear. This sequence was found in a middle-aged woman with Graves disease. The CDR3 bases are TGCGTCAGCAGCTTGGCCGGGCCCGCCAAAAACATTCAGTACTTC. It translates to CVSSLAGPAKNIQYF. Filled out from reference TRBV5-1 and TRBJ2-4, the complete variable domain reads KAGVTQTPRYLIKTRGQQVTLSCSPISGHRSVSWYQQTPGQGLQFLFEYFSETQRNKGNFPGRFSGRQFSNSRSEMNVSTLELGDSALYLCVSSLAGPAKNIQYFGAGTRLSVL.